This TCR beta chain is drawn from a study of blood T cell repertoires in COVID-19. Whole-study context: Acute-phase and convalescent COVID-19 samples originated in the United States, Italy and Spain.

How the authors handled the data: The authors estimated nucleated cell counts from reference gene primer amplification. Sequenced by immunoSEQ multiplex PCR; TCRdb stores in-frame clones only, minus some. V and J calls and clone size are given by that table; D and trimming were obtained from the DNA. Among 95,000 to 100,000 clones listed, around 84% were seen once. This CDR3 comprises 14 residues. V shed 2 bases and J shed 2 bases, with 10 bases lying between them. The germline V gene encodes CDR1 SGHRS and CDR2 YFSETQ. This clonotype was sampled from a woman between 65 and 79 years old with active or convalescent COVID-19. Sequencing was performed on peripheral blood. This chain uses TRBV5-1 with TRBJ2-5; maybe TRBD2 (6 bases). The CDR3 loop reads CASSFSGGQETQYF. CDR3 coding DNA: TGCGCCAGCAGCTTTAGCGGCGGACAAGAGACCCAGTACTTC.